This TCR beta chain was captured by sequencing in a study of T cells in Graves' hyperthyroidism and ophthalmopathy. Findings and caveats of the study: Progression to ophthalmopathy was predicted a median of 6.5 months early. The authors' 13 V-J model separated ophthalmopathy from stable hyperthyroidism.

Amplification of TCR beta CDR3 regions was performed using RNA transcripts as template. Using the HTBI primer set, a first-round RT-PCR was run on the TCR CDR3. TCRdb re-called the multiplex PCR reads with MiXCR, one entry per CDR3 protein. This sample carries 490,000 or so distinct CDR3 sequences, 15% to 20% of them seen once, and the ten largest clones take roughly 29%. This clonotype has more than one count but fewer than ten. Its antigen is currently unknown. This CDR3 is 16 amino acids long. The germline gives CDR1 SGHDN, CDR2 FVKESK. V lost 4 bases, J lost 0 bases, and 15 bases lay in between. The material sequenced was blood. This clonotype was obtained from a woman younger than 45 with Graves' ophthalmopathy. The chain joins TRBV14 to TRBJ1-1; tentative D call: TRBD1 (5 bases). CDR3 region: CASSPAPRGMNTEAFF. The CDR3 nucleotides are TGTGCCAGCAGCCCCGCCCCCCGGGGGATGAACACTGAAGCTTTCTTT.